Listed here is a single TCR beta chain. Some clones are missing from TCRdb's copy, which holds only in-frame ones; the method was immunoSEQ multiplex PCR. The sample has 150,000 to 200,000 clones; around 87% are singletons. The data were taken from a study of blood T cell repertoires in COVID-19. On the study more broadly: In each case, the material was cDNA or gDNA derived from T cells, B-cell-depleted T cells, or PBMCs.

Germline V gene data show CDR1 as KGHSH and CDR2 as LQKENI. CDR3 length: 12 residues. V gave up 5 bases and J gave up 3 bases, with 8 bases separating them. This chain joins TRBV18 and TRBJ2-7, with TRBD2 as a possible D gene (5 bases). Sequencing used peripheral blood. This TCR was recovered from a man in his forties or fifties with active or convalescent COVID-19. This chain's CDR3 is CASSYGGYEQYF. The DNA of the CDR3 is TGTGCCAGCTCATACGGAGGCTACGAGCAGTACTTC.